This TCR beta chain was obtained from a study of T-cell memory formation after mild COVID-19. The germline V and J ends were trimmed by 0 bases and 2 bases, with 5 bases remaining between them. CDR1 is ENHRY and CDR2 is SYGVKD in the germline V gene. The CDR3 covers 13 residues. A single record per CDR3 protein comes from TCRdb applying MiXCR to the 5' RACE reads. Of some 180,000 distinct CDR3 sequences listed, over 10% are singletons. This clonotype appeared a few times. This TCR came from a man between 18 and 29 years old who had mild COVID-19 (a few samples of this study predate the infection). Cell type and time point are not known. The genes are TRBV10-3 and TRBJ2-7; unclear D gene. Sample: PBMCs or a T cell subset sorted from them (not recorded which). As DNA, the CDR3 is TGTGCCATCAGTGAGTCGGCCACCTACGAGCAGTACTTC. The encoded protein is CAISESATYEQYF.